The clone carrying this T cell receptor beta chain occurred once. One end of the junction varies from germline; a read error may be responsible. Germline CDR1 MDHEN, CDR2 SYDVKM. The CDR3 runs 20 residues. TCRdb re-analysed the 5' RACE reads in MiXCR, keeping a single row per CDR3 protein. The table has nearly 900,000 distinct CDR3 sequences, 10% to 15% seen once. This record belongs to a study of identical twins. A further study also used this sample, focusing on yellow fever vaccine responses in identical twins.

Sequences were obtained from PBMCs. V is TRBV28 and J is TRBJ2-2, with 12 bases matching TRBD1. The clonotype comes from a woman younger than 30 in good health. The CDR3 loop reads CASRLPNRGQGATRTEELFF. CDR3 coding DNA: TGTGCCAGCAGATTACCGAACAGGGGACAGGGGGCAACTCGCACCGAGGAGCTGTTTTTT.